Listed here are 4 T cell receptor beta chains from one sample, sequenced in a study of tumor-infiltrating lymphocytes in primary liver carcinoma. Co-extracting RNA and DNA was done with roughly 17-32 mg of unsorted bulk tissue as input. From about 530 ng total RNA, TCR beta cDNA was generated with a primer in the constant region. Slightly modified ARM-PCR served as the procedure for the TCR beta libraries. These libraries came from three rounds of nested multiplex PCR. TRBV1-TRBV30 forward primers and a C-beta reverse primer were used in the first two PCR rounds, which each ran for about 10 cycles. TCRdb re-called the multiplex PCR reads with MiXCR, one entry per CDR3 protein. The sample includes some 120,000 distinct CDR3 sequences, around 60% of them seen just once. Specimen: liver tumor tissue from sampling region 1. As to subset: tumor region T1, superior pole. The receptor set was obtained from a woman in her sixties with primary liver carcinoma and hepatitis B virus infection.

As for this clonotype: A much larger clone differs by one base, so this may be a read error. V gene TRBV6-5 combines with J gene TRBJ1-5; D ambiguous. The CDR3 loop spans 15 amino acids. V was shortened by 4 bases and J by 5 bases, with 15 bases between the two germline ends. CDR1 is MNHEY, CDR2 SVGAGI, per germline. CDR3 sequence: CASSSSPSEDQPQHF. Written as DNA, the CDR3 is TGTGCCAGCAGTTCCTCCCCCTCGGAGGATCAGCCCCAGCATTTT.

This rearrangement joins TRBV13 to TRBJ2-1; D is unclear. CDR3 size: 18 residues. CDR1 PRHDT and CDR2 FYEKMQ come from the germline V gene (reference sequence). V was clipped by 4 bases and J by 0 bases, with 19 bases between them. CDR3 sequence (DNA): TGTGCCAGCAGCTCCCTCCCTCCCCTTAGGAGCTCCTACAATGAGCAGTTCTTC. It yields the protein CASSSLPPLRSSYNEQFF.

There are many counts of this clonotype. The CDR3 spells CASSSRTSGPYEQYF. CDR3 DNA: TGTGCCAGCAGCTCCCGGACTAGCGGACCCTACGAGCAGTACTTC. J is TRBJ2-7 and V is TRBV13, with 10 bases lining up with TRBD2. With V trimmed by 4 bases and J by 2 bases, 5 bases remained unmatched. CDR3 size: 15 residues. Germline values: CDR1 PRHDT, CDR2 FYEKMQ (reference sequence).

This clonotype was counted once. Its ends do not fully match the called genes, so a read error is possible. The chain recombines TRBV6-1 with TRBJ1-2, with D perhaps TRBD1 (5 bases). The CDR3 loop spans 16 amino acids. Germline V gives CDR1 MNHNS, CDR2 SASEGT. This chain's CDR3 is CASSELLTDAFGGYIF. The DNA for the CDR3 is TGTGCCAGCAGTGAACTCTTGACAGACGCGTTTGGTGGCTACATCTTC.